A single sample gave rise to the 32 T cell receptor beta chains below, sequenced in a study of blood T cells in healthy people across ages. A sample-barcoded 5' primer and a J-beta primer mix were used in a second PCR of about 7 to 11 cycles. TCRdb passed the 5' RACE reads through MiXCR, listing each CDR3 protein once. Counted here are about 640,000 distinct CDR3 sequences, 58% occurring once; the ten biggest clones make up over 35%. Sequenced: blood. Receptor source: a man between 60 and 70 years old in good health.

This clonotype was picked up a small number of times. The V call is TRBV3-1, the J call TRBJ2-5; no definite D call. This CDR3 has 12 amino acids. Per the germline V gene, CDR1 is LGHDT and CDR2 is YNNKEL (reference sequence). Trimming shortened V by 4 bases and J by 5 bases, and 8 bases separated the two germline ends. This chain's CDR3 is CASSPTWETQYF. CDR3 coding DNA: TGTGCCAGCAGCCCCACCTGGGAGACCCAGTACTTC.

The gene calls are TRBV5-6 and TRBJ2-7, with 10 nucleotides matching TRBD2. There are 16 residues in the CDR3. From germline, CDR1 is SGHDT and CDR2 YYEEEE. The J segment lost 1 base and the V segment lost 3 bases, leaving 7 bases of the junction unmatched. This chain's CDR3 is CASSSRSGGSSYEQYF. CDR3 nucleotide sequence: TGTGCCAGCAGCTCCCGTAGCGGGGGGTCTTCCTACGAGCAGTACTTC.

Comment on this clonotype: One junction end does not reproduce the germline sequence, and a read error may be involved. The CDR3 DNA reads as TGTGCCAGCAGTCTAGCGGGGGAGAAGACCCAGTACTTC. Amino acids: CASSLAGEKTQYF. This chain connects TRBV12-3 or TRBV12-4 to TRBJ2-4; 10 bases are shared with TRBD2. The better agreement between TRBJ2-5 and the DNA end casts doubt on the J call. CDR3 length: 13 amino acids.

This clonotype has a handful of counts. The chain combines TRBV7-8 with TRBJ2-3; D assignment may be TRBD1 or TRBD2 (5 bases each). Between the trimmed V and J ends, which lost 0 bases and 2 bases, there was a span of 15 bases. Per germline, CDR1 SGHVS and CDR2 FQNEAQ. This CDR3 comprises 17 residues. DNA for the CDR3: TGTGCCAGCAGCTTAGCGGCCATAGGGACCTTCACAGATACGCAGTATTTT. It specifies CASSLAAIGTFTDTQYF.

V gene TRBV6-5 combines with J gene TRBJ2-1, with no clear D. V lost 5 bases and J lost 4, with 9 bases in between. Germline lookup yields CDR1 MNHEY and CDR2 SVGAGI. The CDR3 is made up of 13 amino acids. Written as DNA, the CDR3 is TGTGCCAGCAGTCCCTTCAAGTACAATGAGCAGTTCTTC. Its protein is CASSPFKYNEQFF.

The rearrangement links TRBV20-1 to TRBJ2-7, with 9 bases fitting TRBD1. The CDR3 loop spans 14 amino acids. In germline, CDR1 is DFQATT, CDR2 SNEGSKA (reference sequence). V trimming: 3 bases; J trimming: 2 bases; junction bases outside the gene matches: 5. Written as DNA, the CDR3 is TGCAGTGCTAGGCCCGGGACAGGGCCCTACGAGCAGTACTTC. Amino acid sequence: CSARPGTGPYEQYF.

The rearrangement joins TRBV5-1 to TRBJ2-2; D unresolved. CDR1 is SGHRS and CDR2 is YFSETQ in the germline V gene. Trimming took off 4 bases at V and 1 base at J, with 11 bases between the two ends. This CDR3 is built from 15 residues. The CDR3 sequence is CASSLPVGNTGELFF. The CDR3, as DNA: TGCGCCAGCAGCCTACCAGTGGGGAACACCGGGGAGCTGTTTTTT.

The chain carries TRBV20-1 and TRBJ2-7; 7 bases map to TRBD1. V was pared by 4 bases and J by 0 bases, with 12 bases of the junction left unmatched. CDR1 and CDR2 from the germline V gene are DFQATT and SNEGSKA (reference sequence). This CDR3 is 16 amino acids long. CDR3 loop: CSAKGATGTVSYEQYF. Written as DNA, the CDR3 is TGCAGTGCTAAGGGGGCAACCGGGACAGTCTCCTACGAGCAGTACTTC.

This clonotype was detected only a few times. CDR3 amino acids: CASSQDFPVLYTDTQYF. CDR3 nucleotide sequence: TGTGCCAGCAGCCAGGACTTCCCGGTCCTATACACAGATACGCAGTATTTT. V gene TRBV4-2 combines with J gene TRBJ2-3, with D perhaps matching TRBD2 (5 bases). The CDR3 has 17 residues. V dropped 3 bases and J dropped 2 bases, with 18 bases sitting between them. Germline V lookup: CDR1 LGHNA, CDR2 YNFKEQ.

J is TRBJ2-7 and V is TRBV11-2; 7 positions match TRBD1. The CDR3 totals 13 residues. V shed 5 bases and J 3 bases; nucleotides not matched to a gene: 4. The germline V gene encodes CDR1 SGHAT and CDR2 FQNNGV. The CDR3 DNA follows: TGTGCCAGCAGCAAAAGACAGGGCTACGAGCAGTACTTC. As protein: CASSKRQGYEQYF.

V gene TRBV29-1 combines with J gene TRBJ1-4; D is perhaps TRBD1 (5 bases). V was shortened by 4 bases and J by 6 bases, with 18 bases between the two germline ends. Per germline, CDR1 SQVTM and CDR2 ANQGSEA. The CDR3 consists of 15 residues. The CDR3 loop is CSVGGTSSVDEKLFF. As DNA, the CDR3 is TGCAGCGTTGGCGGGACCTCCTCTGTCGATGAAAAACTGTTTTTT. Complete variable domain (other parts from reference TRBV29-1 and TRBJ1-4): SAVISQKPSRDICQRGTSLTIQCQVDSQVTMMFWYRQQPGQSLTLIATANQGSEATYESGFVIDKFPISRPNLTFSTLTVSNMSPEDSSIYLCSVGGTSSVDEKLFFGSGTQLSVL.

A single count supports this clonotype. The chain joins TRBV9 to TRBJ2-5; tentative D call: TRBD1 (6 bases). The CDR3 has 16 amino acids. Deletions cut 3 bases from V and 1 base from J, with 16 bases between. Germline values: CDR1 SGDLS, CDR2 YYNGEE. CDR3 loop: CASSGRRGASQETQYF. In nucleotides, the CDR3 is TGTGCCAGCAGCGGCCGCAGGGGCGCCTCCCAAGAGACCCAGTACTTC.

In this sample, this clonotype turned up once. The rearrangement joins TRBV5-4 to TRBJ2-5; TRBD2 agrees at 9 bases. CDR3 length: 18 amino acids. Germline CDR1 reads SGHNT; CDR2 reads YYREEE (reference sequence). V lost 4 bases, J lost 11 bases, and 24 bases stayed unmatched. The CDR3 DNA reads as TGTGCCAGCAGCCCCCCTGTCGGCGGGGGGGCCATCATCACTGAGCAGTACTTC. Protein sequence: CASSPPVGGGAIITEQYF. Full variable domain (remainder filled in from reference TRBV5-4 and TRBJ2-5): ETGVTQSPTHLIKTRGQQVTLRCSSQSGHNTVSWYQQALGQGPQFIFQYYREEENGRGNFPPRFSGLQFPNYSSELNVNALELDDSALYLCASSPPVGGGAIITEQYFGPGTRLLVL.

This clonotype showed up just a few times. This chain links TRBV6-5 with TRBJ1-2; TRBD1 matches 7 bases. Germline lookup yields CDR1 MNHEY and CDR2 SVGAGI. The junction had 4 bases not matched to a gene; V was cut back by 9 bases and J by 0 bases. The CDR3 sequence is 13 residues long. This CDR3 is CASRQGANYGYTF. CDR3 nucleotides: TGTGCCAGTAGACAGGGAGCTAACTATGGCTACACCTTC.

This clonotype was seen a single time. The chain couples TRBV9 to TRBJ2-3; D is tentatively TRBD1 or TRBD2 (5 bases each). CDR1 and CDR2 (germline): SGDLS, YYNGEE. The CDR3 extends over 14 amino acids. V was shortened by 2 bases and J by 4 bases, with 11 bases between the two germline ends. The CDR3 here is CASSVNRRPDTQYF. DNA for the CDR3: TGTGCCAGCAGCGTGAACAGGAGGCCAGATACGCAGTATTTT.

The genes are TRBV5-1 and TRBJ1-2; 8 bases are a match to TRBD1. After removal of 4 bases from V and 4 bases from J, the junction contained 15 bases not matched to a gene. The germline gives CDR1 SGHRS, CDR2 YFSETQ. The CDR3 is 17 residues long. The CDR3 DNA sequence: TGCGCCAGCAGCACAAGTCCCGGGACAGGCCCCCGCTATGGCTACACCTTC. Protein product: CASSTSPGTGPRYGYTF.

CDR3 in DNA: TGTGCCAGCAGCTTATCCCCGGCGGGGGGCACGGTTAGGGAGACCCAGTACTTC. Amino acids: CASSLSPAGGTVRETQYF. This chain joins TRBV7-2 and TRBJ2-7; 8 nucleotides line up with TRBD2. With the DNA end fitting TRBJ2-5 better, the J assignment may be wrong. The CDR3 sequence is 18 residues long. Germline CDR1 and CDR2: SGHTA and FQGNSA.

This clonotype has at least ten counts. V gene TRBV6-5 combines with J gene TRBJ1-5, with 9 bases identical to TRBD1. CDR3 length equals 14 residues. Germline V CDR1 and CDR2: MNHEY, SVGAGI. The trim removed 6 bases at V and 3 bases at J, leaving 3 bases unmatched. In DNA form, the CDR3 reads TGTGCCAGCAGGGGACAGGGCCTCAATCAGCCCCAGCATTTT. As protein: CASRGQGLNQPQHF.

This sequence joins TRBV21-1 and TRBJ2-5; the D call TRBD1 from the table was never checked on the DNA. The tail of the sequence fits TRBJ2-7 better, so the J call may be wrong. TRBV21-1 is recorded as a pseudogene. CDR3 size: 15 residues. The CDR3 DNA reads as TGTGCCAGCAGCAAAGCGACCCGGACCTTAAGCGAGCAGTACTTC. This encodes CASSKATRTLSEQYF.

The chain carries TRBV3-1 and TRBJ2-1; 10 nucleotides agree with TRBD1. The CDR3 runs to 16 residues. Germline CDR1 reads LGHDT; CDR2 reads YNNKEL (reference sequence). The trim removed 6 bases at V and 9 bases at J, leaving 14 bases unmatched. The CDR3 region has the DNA TGTGCCAGCAGGCCCCCCGGGGACAGGGGAAATGGTGAGCAGTTCTTC. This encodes CASRPPGDRGNGEQFF.

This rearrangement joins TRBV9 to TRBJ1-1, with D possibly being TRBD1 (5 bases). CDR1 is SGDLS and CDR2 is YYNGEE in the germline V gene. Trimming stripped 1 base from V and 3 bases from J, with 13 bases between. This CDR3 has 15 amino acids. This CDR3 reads CASSVNWGGDTEAFF. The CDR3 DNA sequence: TGTGCCAGCAGCGTAAATTGGGGGGGGGACACTGAAGCTTTCTTT.

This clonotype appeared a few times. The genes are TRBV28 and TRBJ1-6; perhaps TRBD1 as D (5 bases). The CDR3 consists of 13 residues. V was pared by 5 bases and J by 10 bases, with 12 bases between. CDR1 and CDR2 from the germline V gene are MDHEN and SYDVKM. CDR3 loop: CASSPGDRSPLHF. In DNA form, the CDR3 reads TGTGCCAGCAGTCCGGGGGATAGGTCACCCCTCCACTTT.

This CDR3 reads CATGTARGGTKNIQYF. CDR3 coding DNA: TGTGCCACGGGGACGGCGAGGGGGGGGACCAAAAACATTCAGTACTTC. This chain joins TRBV2 and TRBJ2-4, with a tentative D call TRBD2 (7 bases). V was trimmed by 10 bases and J by 2 bases, leaving 21 bases between them. This CDR3 comprises 16 residues. Looked up from germline, CDR1 is SNHLY and CDR2 is FYNNEI.

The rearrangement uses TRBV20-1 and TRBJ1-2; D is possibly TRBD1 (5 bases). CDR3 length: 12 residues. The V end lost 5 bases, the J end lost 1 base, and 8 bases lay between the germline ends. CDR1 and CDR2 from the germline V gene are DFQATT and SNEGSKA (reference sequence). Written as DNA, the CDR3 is TGCAGTGCTCACGGGGGTAACTATGGCTACACCTTC. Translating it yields CSAHGGNYGYTF.

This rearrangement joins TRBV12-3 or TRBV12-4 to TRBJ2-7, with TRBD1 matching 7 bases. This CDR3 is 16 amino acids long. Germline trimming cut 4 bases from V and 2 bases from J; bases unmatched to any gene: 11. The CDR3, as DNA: TGTGCCAGCAGTTCACTCACAGGGGTATTAACCTACGAGCAGTACTTC. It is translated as CASSSLTGVLTYEQYF.

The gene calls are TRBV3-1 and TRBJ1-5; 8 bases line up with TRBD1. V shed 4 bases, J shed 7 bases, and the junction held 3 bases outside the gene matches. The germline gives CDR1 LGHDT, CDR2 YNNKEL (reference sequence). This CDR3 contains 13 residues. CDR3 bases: TGTGCCAGCAGCCCGACAGGGGAGCAGCCCCAGCATTTT. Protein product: CASSPTGEQPQHF.

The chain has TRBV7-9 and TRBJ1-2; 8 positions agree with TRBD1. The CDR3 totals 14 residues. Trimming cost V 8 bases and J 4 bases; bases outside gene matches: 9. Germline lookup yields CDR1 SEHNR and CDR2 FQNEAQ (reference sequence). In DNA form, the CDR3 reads TGTGCCAGCGGGCAGGGGGCGCGGATCTATGGCTACACCTTC. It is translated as CASGQGARIYGYTF.

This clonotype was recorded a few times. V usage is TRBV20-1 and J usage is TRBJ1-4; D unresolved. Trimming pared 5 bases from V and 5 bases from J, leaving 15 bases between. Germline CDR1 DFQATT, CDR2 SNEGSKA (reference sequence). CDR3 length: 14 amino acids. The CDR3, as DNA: TGCAGTGCTCATAACGCTTTGGGGAATGAAAAACTGTTTTTT. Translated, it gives CSAHNALGNEKLFF.

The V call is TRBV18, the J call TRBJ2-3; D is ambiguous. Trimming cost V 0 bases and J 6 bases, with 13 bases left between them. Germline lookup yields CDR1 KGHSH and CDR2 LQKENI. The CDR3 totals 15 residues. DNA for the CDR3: TGTGCCAGCTCACCACCGGCCGTGTTAGGGGATACGCAGTATTTT. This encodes CASSPPAVLGDTQYF.

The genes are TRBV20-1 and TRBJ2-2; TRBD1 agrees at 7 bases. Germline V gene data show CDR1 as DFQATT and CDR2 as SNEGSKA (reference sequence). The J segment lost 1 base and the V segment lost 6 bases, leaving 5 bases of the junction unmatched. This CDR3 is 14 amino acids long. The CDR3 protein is CSARTGVNTGELFF. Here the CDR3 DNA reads TGCAGTGCCCGGACAGGCGTGAACACCGGGGAGCTGTTTTTT.

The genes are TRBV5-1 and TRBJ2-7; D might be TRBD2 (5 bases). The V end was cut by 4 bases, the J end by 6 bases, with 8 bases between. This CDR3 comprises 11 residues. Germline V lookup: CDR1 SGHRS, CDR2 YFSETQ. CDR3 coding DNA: TGCGCCAGCAGCGCTAGCACCGAGCAGTACTTC. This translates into CASSASTEQYF.

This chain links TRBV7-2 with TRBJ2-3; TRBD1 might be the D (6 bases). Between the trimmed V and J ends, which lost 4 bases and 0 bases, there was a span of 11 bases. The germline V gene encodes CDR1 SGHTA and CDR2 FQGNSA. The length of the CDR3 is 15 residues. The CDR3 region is CASSSDSLSTDTQYF. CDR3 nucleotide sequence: TGTGCCAGCAGCTCGGACAGTCTTAGCACAGATACGCAGTATTTT.